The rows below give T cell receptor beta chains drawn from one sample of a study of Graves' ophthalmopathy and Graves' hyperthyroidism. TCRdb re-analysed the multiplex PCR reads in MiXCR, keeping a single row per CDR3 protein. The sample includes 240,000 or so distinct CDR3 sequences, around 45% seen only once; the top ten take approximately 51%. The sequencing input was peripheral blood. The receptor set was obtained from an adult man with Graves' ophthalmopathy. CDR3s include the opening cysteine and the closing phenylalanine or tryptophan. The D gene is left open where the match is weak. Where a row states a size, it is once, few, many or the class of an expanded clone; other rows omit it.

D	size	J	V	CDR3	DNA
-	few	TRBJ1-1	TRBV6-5	CASSVEGLNTEAFF	TGTGCCAGCAGTGTGGAGGGGCTGAACACTGAAGCTTTCTTT
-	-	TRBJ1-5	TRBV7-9	CASSLDLSSNQPQHF	TGTGCCAGCAGCTTGGACCTCAGTAGCAATCAGCCCCAGCATTTT
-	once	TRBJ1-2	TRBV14	CASSQDREGAGYGYTF	TGTGCCAGCAGCCAAGATCGAGAGGGAGCTGGCTATGGCTACACCTTC
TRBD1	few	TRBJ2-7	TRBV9	CASSVVGQSYEQYF	TGTGCCAGCAGCGTAGTGGGACAGTCCTACGAGCAGTACTTC
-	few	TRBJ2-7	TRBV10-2	CASSPRIEAHEQYF	TGCGCCAGCAGCCCCCGAATAGAGGCCCACGAGCAGTACTTC
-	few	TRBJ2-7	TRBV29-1	CNVAEASGAYEQYF	TGCAACGTTGCCGAGGCATCAGGCGCCTACGAGCAGTACTTC
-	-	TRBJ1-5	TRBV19	CASSMQYQPQHF	TGTGCCAGTAGTATGCAGTATCAGCCCCAGCATTTT
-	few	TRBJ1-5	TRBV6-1	CASSQGPSNQPQHF	TGTGCCAGCAGTCAGGGGCCTAGCAATCAGCCCCAGCATTTT
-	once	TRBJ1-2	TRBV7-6	CASSPGRTASYGYTF	TGTGCCAGCAGCCCCGGTCGGACAGCTAGCTATGGCTACACCTTC
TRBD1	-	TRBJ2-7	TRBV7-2	CASSLMDRDEQYF	TGTGCCAGCAGCTTGATGGACAGGGACGAGCAGTACTTC
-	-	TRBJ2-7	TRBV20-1	CSARTPESYEQYF	TGCAGTGCAAGGACTCCTGAATCCTACGAGCAGTACTTC
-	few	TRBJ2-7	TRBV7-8	CASSRPTGGEQYF	TGTGCCAGCAGCCGCCCGACAGGAGGCGAGCAGTACTTC
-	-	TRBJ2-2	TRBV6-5	CASSGVGTGELFF	TGTGCCAGCAGCGGAGTGGGCACCGGGGAGCTGTTTTTT
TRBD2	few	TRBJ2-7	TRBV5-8	CASSLSGRLYEQYF	TGTGCCAGCAGCCTTAGCGGGAGGTTGTACGAGCAGTACTTC
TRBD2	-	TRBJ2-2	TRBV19	CASSMALAGSPNTGELFF	TGTGCCAGTAGTATGGCCCTAGCGGGGTCCCCGAACACCGGGGAGCTGTTTTTT
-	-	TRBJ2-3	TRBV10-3	CAISESLASTDTQYF	TGTGCCATCAGTGAGTCGTTGGCCAGCACAGATACGCAGTATTTT
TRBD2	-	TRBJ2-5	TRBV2	CASRELALANQETQYF	TGTGCCAGCAGGGAACTTGCACTAGCGAACCAAGAGACCCAGTACTTC
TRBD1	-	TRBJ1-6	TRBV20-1	CSATPTGGGYSPLHF	TGCAGTGCTACTCCGACAGGGGGCGGGTATTCACCCCTCCACTTT
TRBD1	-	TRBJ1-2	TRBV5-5	CASSLGQGASGYTF	TGTGCCAGCAGCTTGGGACAGGGGGCGAGTGGCTACACCTTC
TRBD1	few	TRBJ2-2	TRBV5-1	CASSLQGAFTGELFF	TGCGCCAGCAGCTTACAGGGGGCATTCACCGGGGAGCTGTTTTTT
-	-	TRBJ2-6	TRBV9	CASSITGSGANVLTF	TGTGCCAGCAGCATTACAGGTTCTGGGGCCAACGTCCTGACTTTC
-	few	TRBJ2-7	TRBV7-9	CASSLTSSSYEQYF	TGTGCCAGCAGCTTGACCTCTAGCTCCTACGAGCAGTACTTC
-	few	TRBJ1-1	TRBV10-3	CAISVSTDTNTEAFF	TGTGCCATCAGTGTCAGCACAGATACAAACACTGAAGCTTTCTTT
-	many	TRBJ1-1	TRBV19	CASSIDDSTEAFF	TGTGCCAGTAGTATAGATGACTCCACTGAAGCTTTCTTT
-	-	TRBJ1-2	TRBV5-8	CASSLDSLRGYTF	TGTGCCAGCAGCTTGGACTCATTGAGGGGCTACACCTTC
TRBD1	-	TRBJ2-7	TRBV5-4	CASGSWTGNNEQYF	TGTGCCAGCGGTTCCTGGACAGGGAACAACGAGCAGTACTTC
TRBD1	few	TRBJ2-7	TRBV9	CASSPRQGADEQYF	TGTGCCAGCAGCCCGCGACAGGGGGCAGACGAGCAGTACTTC
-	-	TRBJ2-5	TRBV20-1	CSATRGGETQYF	TGCAGTGCTACAAGGGGGGGGGAGACCCAGTACTTC
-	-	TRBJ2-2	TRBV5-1	CASSLTGGVTGELFF	TGCGCCAGCAGCTTAACGGGGGGCGTCACCGGGGAGCTGTTTTTT
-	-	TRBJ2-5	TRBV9	CASSVGGSGSETQYF	TGTGCCAGCAGCGTAGGGGGGTCGGGATCAGAGACCCAGTACTTC
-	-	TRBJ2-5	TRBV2	CASKVEYLEETQYF	TGTGCCAGCAAGGTCGAGTATTTGGAAGAGACCCAGTACTTC
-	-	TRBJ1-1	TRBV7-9	CASSLAAAEAFF	TGTGCCAGCAGCTTAGCCGCGGCTGAAGCTTTCTTT
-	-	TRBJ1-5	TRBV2	CASSLAYSQLNQPQHF	TGTGCCAGCAGTTTGGCGTACTCACAGCTCAATCAGCCCCAGCATTTT
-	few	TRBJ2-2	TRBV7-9	CASSLEAETGELFF	TGTGCCAGCAGCTTAGAGGCCGAGACCGGGGAGCTGTTTTTT
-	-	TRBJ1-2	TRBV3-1	CASSQDWSNYGYTF	TGTGCCAGCAGCCAAGATTGGTCCAACTATGGCTACACCTTC
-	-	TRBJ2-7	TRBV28	CASSLERQLSYEQYF	TGTGCCAGCAGCTTAGAGAGACAGCTTTCCTACGAGCAGTACTTC
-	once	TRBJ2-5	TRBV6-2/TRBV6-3	CASSSRATLGETQYF	TGTGCCAGCAGTTCGAGAGCCACCCTGGGGGAGACCCAGTACTTC
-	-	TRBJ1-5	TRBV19	CASSIRQLSGGNQPQHF	TGTGCCAGTAGTATCCGACAGTTGAGCGGAGGCAATCAGCCCCAGCATTTT
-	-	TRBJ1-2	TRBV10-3	CATSGEADNYGYTF	TGTGCCACCAGCGGGGAGGCAGATAACTATGGCTACACCTTC
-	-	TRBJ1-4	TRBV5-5	CASSFNNPATNEKLFF	TGTGCCAGCAGCTTTAATAACCCTGCAACTAATGAAAAACTGTTTTTT
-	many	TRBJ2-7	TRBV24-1	CATSDHNYEQYF	TGTGCCACCAGTGACCACAACTACGAGCAGTACTTC
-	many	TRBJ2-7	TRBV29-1	CSVAQTSYEQYF	TGCAGCGTTGCTCAGACCTCCTACGAGCAGTACTTC
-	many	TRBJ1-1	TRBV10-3	CAIRVDGGTEAFF	TGTGCCATCAGGGTCGACGGTGGTACTGAAGCTTTCTTT
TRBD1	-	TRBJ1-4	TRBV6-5	CASSTGGKEKLFF	TGTGCCAGCAGCACAGGGGGCAAAGAAAAACTGTTTTTT
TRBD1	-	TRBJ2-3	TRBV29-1	CSVAYTWGTGSTDTQYF	TGCAGCGTTGCTTACACTTGGGGGACAGGGAGCACAGATACGCAGTATTTT
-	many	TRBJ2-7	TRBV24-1	CAPLRSVTYEQYF	TGTGCCCCCCTTCGCAGTGTGACCTACGAGCAGTACTTC
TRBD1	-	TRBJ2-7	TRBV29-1	CSTYNRGKTYEQYF	TGCAGCACTTACAACAGGGGGAAGACCTACGAGCAGTACTTC
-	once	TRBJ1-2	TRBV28	CASKRMYNYGYTF	TGTGCCAGCAAACGGATGTATAACTATGGCTACACCTTC
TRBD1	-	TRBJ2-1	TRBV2	CASSFPGQGATEQFF	TGTGCCAGCAGCTTCCCGGGACAGGGGGCGACTGAGCAGTTCTTC
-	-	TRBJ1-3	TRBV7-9	CASSFQQGRIEGYTIYF	TGTGCCAGCAGCTTTCAACAGGGACGGATAGAAGGCTACACCATATATTTT
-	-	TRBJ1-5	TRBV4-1	CASSQIQGMGARQPQHF	TGCGCCAGCAGCCAAATTCAAGGTATGGGCGCGCGGCAGCCCCAGCATTTT
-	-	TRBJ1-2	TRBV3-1	CATYRVGYTF	TGTGCCACCTACAGGGTAGGCTACACCTTC
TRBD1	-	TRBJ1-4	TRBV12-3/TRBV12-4	CASSGQDEKLFF	TGTGCCAGCAGCGGACAGGATGAAAAACTGTTTTTT
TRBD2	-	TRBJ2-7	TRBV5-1	CASSFTSASYEQYF	TGCGCCAGCAGCTTCACTAGCGCCTCCTACGAGCAGTACTTC
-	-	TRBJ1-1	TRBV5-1	CASSLEGQGVGTEAFF	TGCGCCAGCAGCTTGGAGGGCCAGGGAGTGGGCACTGAAGCTTTCTTT
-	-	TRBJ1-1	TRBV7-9	CASSLEVRRSDVNTEAFF	TGTGCCAGCAGCTTAGAAGTTCGGAGGAGCGACGTGAACACTGAAGCTTTCTTT
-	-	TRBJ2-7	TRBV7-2	CASSLGGSEDEQYF	TGTGCCAGCAGCTTAGGCGGCTCTGAGGACGAGCAGTACTTC
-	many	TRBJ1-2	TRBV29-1	CSVEEGYTF	TGCAGCGTGGAAGAAGGCTACACCTTC